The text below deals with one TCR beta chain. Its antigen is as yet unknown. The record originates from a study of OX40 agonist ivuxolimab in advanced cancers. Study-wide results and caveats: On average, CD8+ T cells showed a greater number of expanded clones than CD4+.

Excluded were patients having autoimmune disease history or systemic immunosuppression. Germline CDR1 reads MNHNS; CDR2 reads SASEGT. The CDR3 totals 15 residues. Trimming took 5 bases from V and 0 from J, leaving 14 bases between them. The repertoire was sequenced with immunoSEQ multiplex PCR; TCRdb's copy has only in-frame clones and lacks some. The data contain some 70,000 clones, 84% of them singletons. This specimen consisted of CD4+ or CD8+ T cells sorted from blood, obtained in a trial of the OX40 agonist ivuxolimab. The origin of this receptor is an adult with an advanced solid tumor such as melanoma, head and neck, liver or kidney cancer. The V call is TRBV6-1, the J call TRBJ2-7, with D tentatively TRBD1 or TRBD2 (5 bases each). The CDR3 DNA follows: TGTGCCAGCAGTATTACCGGGACGTCCTCCTACGAGCAGTACTTC. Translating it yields CASSITGTSSYEQYF.